These 12 T cell receptor beta chains originate from one sample sequenced in a study of T cell responses to AZD1222 COVID-19 vaccine. Clones were sequenced by immunoSEQ multiplex PCR, and TCRdb holds only the in-frame ones, with some missing. The sample includes approximately 190,000 clones, approximately 92% of them seen just once. The specimen was peripheral blood, collected on day 0 of AZD1222 vaccination. The receptors come from an adult in good health.

V is TRBV5-4 and J is TRBJ2-7, with a weak D call TRBD1 (6 bases). CDR1 is SGHNT and CDR2 is YYREEE in the germline V gene (reference sequence). CDR3 length: 16 amino acids. The V and J ends lost 0 bases and 2 bases respectively, with 15 bases between them. The CDR3 DNA follows: TGTGCCAGCAGCTTGGGTTCCGGGACATCACCCTACGAGCAGTACTTC. Translating it yields CASSLGSGTSPYEQYF.

This clone turned up a few times. The chain links TRBV7-7 to TRBJ1-1, with no clear D. Trimming cost V 5 bases and J 0 bases, with 7 bases left between them. The CDR3 length is 13 residues. The germline gives CDR1 SSHAT, CDR2 FNYEAQ (reference sequence). In DNA form, the CDR3 reads TGTGCCAGCAGCCAACGACTGAACACTGAAGCTTTCTTT. It specifies CASSQRLNTEAFF.

The chain joins TRBV15 to TRBJ1-2; 7 nucleotides line up with TRBD1. V lost 4 bases to trimming and J lost 4 bases; unmatched junction nucleotides: 12. Per the germline V gene, CDR1 is LNHNV and CDR2 is YYDKDF (reference sequence). This CDR3 region has 16 residues. The CDR3 bases are TGTGCCACCAGCACCACCGAAAAGGGGGCGCGCTATGGCTACACCTTC. As protein: CATSTTEKGARYGYTF.

This clone was picked up one time. The chain links TRBV21-1 to TRBJ1-2. TRBV21-1 is assigned pseudogene status. The CDR3 runs 11 residues. CDR3 nucleotides: TGTGCCAGCAGCAAAGACATGGGGGGCACCTTC. Its protein product is CASSKDMGGTF.

V is TRBV18 and J is TRBJ1-4; 9 bases agree with TRBD1. Trimming cost V 5 bases and J 8 bases; bases outside gene matches: 6. The CDR3 runs to 14 residues. Germline loops: CDR1 KGHSH, CDR2 LQKENI. The CDR3 DNA reads TGTGCCAGCTCATCATCGGGACAGGGCGAAAAACTGTTTTTT. Translated, it gives CASSSSGQGEKLFF.

The rearrangement uses TRBV11-2 and TRBJ1-6; 8 positions agree with TRBD1. The V gene end was trimmed by 3 bases and the J gene end by 14 bases; junction bases not matched to a gene: 9. The CDR3 has 14 amino acids. CDR1 SGHAT and CDR2 FQNNGV come from the germline V gene. The CDR3 protein is CASSLDRAEGTLHF. CDR3 DNA: TGTGCCAGCAGCTTGGACAGGGCAGAGGGCACCCTCCACTTT.

The chain recombines TRBV4-1 with TRBJ1-6; D might be TRBD1 (5 bases). The V end lost 0 bases, the J end lost 1 base, and 10 bases lay between the germline ends. The CDR3 consists of 17 residues. Germline V gene data show CDR1 as MGHRA and CDR2 as YSYEKL. Written as DNA, the CDR3 is TGCGCCAGCAGCCAAGATCCCGGGGGATCCTATAATTCACCCCTCCACTTT. It specifies CASSQDPGGSYNSPLHF.

This clone was seen once. The V gene is TRBV7-3, the J gene TRBJ2-6; 7 nucleotides agree with TRBD1. CDR1 is SGHTA and CDR2 is FQGTGA in the germline V gene. The CDR3 totals 17 residues. V lost 5 bases and J lost 0; bases outside the gene matches: 7. DNA of the CDR3: TGTGCCAGCAGCCTAGGGACAGCGCTCTCTGGGGCCAACGTCCTGACTTTC. It yields the protein CASSLGTALSGANVLTF. Full variable domain (rest looked up from reference TRBV7-3 and TRBJ2-6): GAGVSQTPSNKVTEKGKYVELRCDPISGHTALYWYRQSLGQGPEFLIYFQGTGAADDSGLPNDRFFAVRPEGSVSTLKIQRTERGDSAVYLCASSLGTALSGANVLTFGAGSRLTVL.

The CDR3 loop is CASSVGRVGEQFF. The CDR3 DNA sequence: TGTGCCAGCAGCGTAGGACGAGTAGGTGAGCAGTTCTTC. This rearrangement joins TRBV9 to TRBJ2-1; D gene ambiguous. Germline CDR1 is SGDLS and CDR2 is YYNGEE. V was cut by 0 bases and J by 9 bases, with 10 bases left in between. This CDR3 comprises 13 residues.

The V and J genes are TRBV19 and TRBJ2-3; the match to TRBD2 covers 11 bases. V gave up 4 bases and J gave up 1 base; unmatched junction bases: 1. The CDR3 has 15 residues. Per the germline V gene, CDR1 is LNHDA and CDR2 is SQIVND (reference sequence). The CDR3: CASSNSGGGTDTQYF. The CDR3 coding sequence is TGTGCCAGTAGTAATAGCGGGGGGGGCACAGATACGCAGTATTTT.

The chain employs TRBV6-2 or TRBV6-3 and TRBJ2-3; D unclear. V was trimmed by 0 bases and J by 2 bases, leaving 6 bases between them. Germline assignment: CDR1 MNHEY and CDR2 SVGEGT. The CDR3 is 14 residues long. The CDR3 coding sequence is TGTGCCAGCAGTTACTCGGGTTTCACAGATACGCAGTATTTT. Translated: CASSYSGFTDTQYF.

The chain is built from TRBV6-5 and TRBJ1-1; D is ambiguous. Per the germline V gene, CDR1 is MNHEY and CDR2 is SVGAGI. V shed 5 bases and J shed 1 base, with 11 bases lying between them. The CDR3 is 14 amino acids. The CDR3, as DNA: TGTGCCAGCAGTACGGGAGTTCGGAACACTGAAGCTTTCTTT. Its protein is CASSTGVRNTEAFF.